This T cell receptor beta chain is from a study of T cells after yellow fever vaccination. This clonotype has ten or more counts. Its cognate antigen is unknown. CDR1 and CDR2 from the germline V gene are LGHNA and YSLEER. The germline V and J ends were trimmed by 0 bases and 0 bases, with 12 bases remaining between them. The CDR3 runs 17 residues. Findings and caveats of the study: Abundant contaminating clonotypes from the bulk population could appear in FACS-sorted repertoires.

MiXCR was run by TCRdb on the 5' RACE reads, yielding one entry per CDR3 protein. The table includes some 110,000 distinct CDR3 sequences, more than 7.5% detected once. The rearrangement links TRBV4-3 to TRBJ2-1; D may be TRBD1 or TRBD2 (5 bases each). The clonotype comes from a man aged 30-40 years who received the YFV17D yellow fever vaccine. Sequenced material: CD8+ T cells sorted from PBMCs, taken 45 days after the yellow fever booster vaccination. CDR3 sequence: CASSQDGTPNSYNEQFF. CDR3 bases: TGCGCCAGCAGCCAAGACGGGACCCCTAACTCCTACAATGAGCAGTTCTTC.